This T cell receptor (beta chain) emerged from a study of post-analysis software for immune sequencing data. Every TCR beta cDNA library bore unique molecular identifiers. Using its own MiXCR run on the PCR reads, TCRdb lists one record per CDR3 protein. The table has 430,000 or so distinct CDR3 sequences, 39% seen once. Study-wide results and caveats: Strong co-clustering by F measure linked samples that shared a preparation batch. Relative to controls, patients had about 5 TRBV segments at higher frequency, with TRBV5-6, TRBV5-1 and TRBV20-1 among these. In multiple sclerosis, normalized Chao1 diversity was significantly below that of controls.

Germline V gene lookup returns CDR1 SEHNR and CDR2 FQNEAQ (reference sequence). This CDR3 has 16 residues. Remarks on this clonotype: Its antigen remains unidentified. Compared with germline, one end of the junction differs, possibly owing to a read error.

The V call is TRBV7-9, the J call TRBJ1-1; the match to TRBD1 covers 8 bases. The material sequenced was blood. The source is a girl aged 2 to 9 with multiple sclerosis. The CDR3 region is CASSSSGQGSNTDAFF. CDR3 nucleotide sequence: TGTGCCAGCAGCTCCAGCGGACAGGGATCGAACACTGACGCTTTCTTT.